The T cell receptor (beta chain) described here comes from a study of blood T cell repertoires in COVID-19. Study overall: COVID-19 samples collected from the United States, Italy and Spain covered acute and convalescent phases. Sources were T cells, B-cell-depleted T cells, or PBMCs; the material itself was cDNA or gDNA.

V was pared by 4 bases and J by 4 bases, with 8 bases of the junction left unmatched. Germline values: CDR1 KGHDR, CDR2 SFDVKD. The CDR3 totals 15 residues. Original processing notes: Amplification of reference gene primers provided the estimated nucleated cell counts. Sequencing was performed with immunoSEQ multiplex PCR; in TCRdb, only in-frame clones are kept and a portion is missing. V, J and clone size are taken as reported in that table, and D and trimming were inferred from the DNA itself. The sample lists under 200,000 clones, around 84% occurring once. This chain connects TRBV24-1 to TRBJ1-2, with 7 positions matching TRBD1. Sequencing input: peripheral blood. The receptor was derived from a man aged 45 to 65 with active or convalescent COVID-19. The CDR3 is CATSDPQGGSYGYTF. Written as DNA, the CDR3 is TGTGCCACCAGTGACCCTCAAGGGGGCAGCTATGGCTACACCTTC.